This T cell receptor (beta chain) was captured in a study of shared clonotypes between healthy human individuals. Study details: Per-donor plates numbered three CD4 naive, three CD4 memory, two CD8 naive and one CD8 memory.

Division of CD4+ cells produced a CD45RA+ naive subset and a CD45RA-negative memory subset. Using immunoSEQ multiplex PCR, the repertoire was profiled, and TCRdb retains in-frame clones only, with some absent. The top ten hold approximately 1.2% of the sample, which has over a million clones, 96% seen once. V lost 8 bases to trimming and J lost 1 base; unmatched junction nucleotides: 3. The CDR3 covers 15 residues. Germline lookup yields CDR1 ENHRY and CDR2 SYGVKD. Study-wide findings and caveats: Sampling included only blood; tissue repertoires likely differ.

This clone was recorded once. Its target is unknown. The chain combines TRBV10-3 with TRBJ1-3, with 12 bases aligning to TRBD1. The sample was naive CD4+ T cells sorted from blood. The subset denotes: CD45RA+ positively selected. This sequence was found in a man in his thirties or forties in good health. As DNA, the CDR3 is TGTGCCATCTTGGGACAGGGGGCTTCTGGAAACACCATATATTTT. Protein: CAILGQGASGNTIYF.